This record concerns one TCR beta chain sequence. Its antigen target is currently unknown. No quality values exist for individual bases; no much larger clone is one base distant. This entry is derived from a study of vaccination effects on CD4 cells after COVID-19 (dated by TCRdb to 2021 to 2024). Turning to the overall study: Post-vaccine samples across the study were collected a median of 72 days after the second dose, with a range of 14 to 241. In the study, cultures from other donors were sequenced using the Oncomine TCR Beta short-read assay on an Illumina iSeq 100. Altogether, nine to ten COVID-19 convalescent patients and several SARS-CoV-2-naive healthy vaccine recipients made up the full study. The study compared SARS-CoV-2 spike-specific CD4+ TCR repertoires before and after mRNA vaccination in COVID-19 convalescent patients and infection-naive vaccine recipients.

Findings and caveats that apply to the study as a whole: In healthy vaccine recipients, vaccine-induced clones were almost all SARS-CoV-2 mono-reactive, with only 1 of 255 cross-reactive with common cold coronaviruses. The study was limited by a small number of convalescent patients, and early post-infection timepoints were lacking. Clones induced by infection and clones induced by vaccination both contracted markedly at late timepoints after vaccination, which fits with T cell responses waning over time.

V drops 3 bases and J drops 0 bases, leaving 9 bases in between. For CDR1 and CDR2, the germline V gene lists SGDLS and YYNGEE. Measured from the cysteine to the phenylalanine, the CDR3 is 15 residues long. Only the CDR3 part of the read is kept: 45 bases, read in frame from the first base. Library creation used the immunoSEQ multiplex PCR assay. DNA from the cultured, isolated CD4+ T cells was subjected to TCR beta CDR3 sequencing. Processing in the source paper ran as follows. Non-productive TCR sequences were removed and reads were trimmed to the CDR3 region, keeping CDR3s of at least 7 amino acids. The MANAFEST web app was used to pick out antigen-specific clonotypes by comparing their expansion in peptide wells with that in reference cultures. To count as positive, a clone had to show expansion at FDR<0.05 compared with the reference and with all other wells, an odds ratio above 5, and a frequency above 0.1% in two replicate wells. Clonotypes significantly expanded in SARS-CoV-2 spike wells and in at least one common cold coronavirus spike condition were defined as cross-reactive. Using the stringdist R package, CDR3 similarity was measured by Levenshtein distance, and unrooted trees were constructed with ape in R 3.6.1. The immuneACCESS repertoire file appears here via TCRdb, limited to in-frame rearrangements. These files lack a portion of the clones; in checked studies, under half of the deficit traces to unresolved V genes, and the cause of the others is not known. V, J and clone size are taken as reported in that table, and D and trimming were inferred from the DNA itself. In all, the sample holds 27,000 or so clones, and about four fifths of those were seen once. 1.4% to 1.5% of the sample is taken by the ten largest.

In the ViraFEST assay, PBMC were stimulated with viral peptide pools, and antigen-specific CD4+ T cell clonotypes were then identified by expansion using TCR sequencing. After more than nine days of culture, CD4+ T cells were isolated with the EasySep CD4+ T cell isolation kit. Two doses of either the BNT162b2 or the mRNA-1273 mRNA SARS-CoV-2 vaccine were administered to participants. The absence of prior SARS-CoV-2 infection in healthy vaccine recipients was confirmed by negative nucleocapsid antibodies before and after vaccination. Under 2.5 million PBMC per well were cultured with approximately 10 ug/ml peptides in IMDM containing approximately 4.6% human AB serum, approximately 10 IU/ml IL-2 and gentamicin. Half of the culture medium was replaced with fresh IL-2-containing medium on days 3 and 7. Each peptide stimulation condition was cultured in triplicate wells unless otherwise noted. Using Ficoll-Paque Plus gradient centrifugation, PBMC were separated from whole blood and then either used fresh or cryopreserved at -140C. The spike proteins of SARS-CoV-2 and of the common cold coronaviruses HCoV-NL63, HCoV-OC43 and HCoV-229E were spanned by overlapping peptide pools. The QIAamp micro DNA kit was used to extract genomic DNA from the cultured CD4+ T cells.

The source material was CD4+ T cells from PBMCs cultured with HCoV-NL63 spike peptides, sampled after COVID-19 vaccination. The cell subset or site label of this sample denotes: HCoV-NL63 spike overlapping peptide pool stimulation. The rearranged chain carries TRBV9 and TRBJ1-4; a tentative D call is TRBD1 (5 bases match). This TCR was recovered from a human donor who received a COVID-19 vaccine. Some clones in this sample may be carry-over from other donors' samples. The DNA is as follows: TGTGCCAGCAGCGGGCCAGGGACAACTAATGAAAAACTGTTTTTT. It encodes CASSGPGTTNEKLFF.